The rows below give T cell receptor beta chains drawn from one sample of a study of cytomegalovirus exposure and HLA in healthy donors. Profiling relied on immunoSEQ multiplex PCR, and the TCRdb table lists in-frame clones only, not all of them. The profile covers 250,000 to 350,000 clones, with 80% appearing a single time and about 0.28% taken by the ten largest. Sequencing used PBMCs. The receptor set was obtained from a girl aged 2-10 years in good health and CMV-seronegative. CDR3s include the opening cysteine and the closing phenylalanine or tryptophan. Fields, in order: V gene, J gene, D gene, clone size, CDR3 protein, CDR3 DNA. A D gene is named only where the DNA matches it firmly. Clone size appears in some rows only: once, few, many, or a class for an expanded clone.

v_call: TRBV4-2; j_call: TRBJ2-7; d_call: TRBD2; clone_size: -; cdr3_aa: CASSQDPHGRAGEQYF; cdr3_nt: TGTGCCAGCAGCCAAGACCCCCACGGGAGGGCCGGGGAGCAGTACTTC
v_call: TRBV11-1; j_call: TRBJ1-1; d_call: -; clone_size: few; cdr3_aa: CASSSQTGNTEAFF; cdr3_nt: TGTGCCAGCAGCTCCCAGACAGGGAACACTGAAGCTTTCTTT
v_call: TRBV28; j_call: TRBJ2-7; d_call: TRBD1; clone_size: -; cdr3_aa: CASSLGQGAYEQYF; cdr3_nt: TGTGCCAGCAGTCTGGGACAGGGGGCCTACGAGCAGTACTTC
v_call: TRBV4-1; j_call: TRBJ2-1; d_call: TRBD2; clone_size: -; cdr3_aa: CASSQGSWLGRGYYNEQFF; cdr3_nt: TGCGCCAGCAGCCAAGGTAGCTGGCTGGGGCGGGGGTACTACAATGAGCAGTTCTTC
v_call: TRBV15; j_call: TRBJ1-5; d_call: TRBD1; clone_size: -; cdr3_aa: CATSRDPWDRGVQPQHF; cdr3_nt: TGTGCCACCAGCAGAGATCCTTGGGACAGGGGTGTTCAGCCCCAGCATTTT
v_call: TRBV7-3; j_call: TRBJ1-1; d_call: -; clone_size: -; cdr3_aa: CASSLSHLSTEAFF; cdr3_nt: TGTGCCAGCTCTTTGTCCCATCTCAGCACTGAAGCTTTCTTT
v_call: TRBV6-1; j_call: TRBJ2-7; d_call: TRBD2; clone_size: -; cdr3_aa: CASTLAGGYEQYF; cdr3_nt: TGTGCCAGCACACTAGCGGGGGGGTACGAGCAGTACTTC
v_call: TRBV27; j_call: TRBJ2-1; d_call: TRBD2; clone_size: -; cdr3_aa: CASSPTSGIHNEQFF; cdr3_nt: TGTGCCAGCAGTCCGACTAGCGGGATTCACAATGAGCAGTTCTTC
v_call: TRBV5-4; j_call: TRBJ1-1; d_call: TRBD1; clone_size: once; cdr3_aa: CASSRDRGFLAFF; cdr3_nt: TGTGCCAGCAGCCGGGACAGGGGATTTTTAGCTTTCTTT
v_call: TRBV5-1; j_call: TRBJ1-2; d_call: TRBD1; clone_size: -; cdr3_aa: CASRFRQGWLGYTF; cdr3_nt: TGCGCCAGCAGATTCAGACAGGGGTGGTTGGGCTACACCTTC
v_call: TRBV5-1; j_call: TRBJ2-6; d_call: -; clone_size: -; cdr3_aa: CASSSSRSGANVLTF; cdr3_nt: TGCGCCAGCAGCTCTAGCCGCTCTGGGGCCAACGTCCTGACTTTC
v_call: TRBV20-1; j_call: TRBJ2-7; d_call: -; clone_size: -; cdr3_aa: CSARDQYEQYF; cdr3_nt: TGCAGTGCTAGAGATCAATACGAGCAGTACTTC
v_call: TRBV6-1; j_call: TRBJ2-7; d_call: -; clone_size: -; cdr3_aa: CASSLQGDTYEQYF; cdr3_nt: TGTGCCAGCAGCCTTCAAGGGGATACCTACGAGCAGTACTTC
v_call: TRBV4-2; j_call: TRBJ2-3; d_call: -; clone_size: once; cdr3_aa: CASSQDPYLGDSSTDTQYF; cdr3_nt: TGTGCCAGCAGCCAAGACCCCTACCTAGGGGATTCTAGCACAGATACGCAGTATTTT
v_call: TRBV28; j_call: TRBJ2-4; d_call: TRBD1; clone_size: -; cdr3_aa: CASSFNRGEVAKNIQYF; cdr3_nt: TGTGCCAGCAGTTTCAACAGGGGGGAGGTAGCCAAAAACATTCAGTACTTC
v_call: TRBV28; j_call: TRBJ2-2; d_call: -; clone_size: once; cdr3_aa: CASSLGSGTGELFF; cdr3_nt: TGTGCCAGCAGTCTCGGGAGTGGGACCGGGGAGCTGTTTTTT
v_call: TRBV6-5; j_call: TRBJ2-1; d_call: TRBD2; clone_size: few; cdr3_aa: CASSPGGPKNNEQFF; cdr3_nt: TGTGCCAGCAGCCCGGGGGGGCCGAAGAACAATGAGCAGTTCTTC
v_call: TRBV9; j_call: TRBJ1-2; d_call: -; clone_size: few; cdr3_aa: CASSVGTDWGNYGYTF; cdr3_nt: TGTGCCAGCAGCGTAGGAACTGATTGGGGCAACTATGGCTACACCTTC
v_call: TRBV6-6; j_call: TRBJ1-2; d_call: TRBD1; clone_size: -; cdr3_aa: CASSYRGRVFNYGYTF; cdr3_nt: TGTGCCAGCAGTTACAGGGGGCGCGTTTTTAACTATGGCTACACCTTC
v_call: TRBV7-9; j_call: TRBJ2-7; d_call: TRBD1; clone_size: -; cdr3_aa: CASSAHYRDRGLYSYEQYF; cdr3_nt: TGTGCCAGCAGCGCCCACTACCGGGACAGGGGGCTCTACTCCTACGAGCAGTACTTC
v_call: TRBV27; j_call: TRBJ2-1; d_call: TRBD2; clone_size: -; cdr3_aa: CASAGERNEQFF; cdr3_nt: TGTGCCAGCGCGGGAGAGCGCAATGAGCAGTTCTTC
v_call: TRBV6-1; j_call: TRBJ2-2; d_call: -; clone_size: -; cdr3_aa: CASNRLLNTGELFF; cdr3_nt: TGTGCCAGCAATCGACTGCTGAACACCGGGGAGCTGTTTTTT
v_call: TRBV19; j_call: TRBJ2-1; d_call: TRBD2; clone_size: -; cdr3_aa: CASSGTSGGWDEQFF; cdr3_nt: TGTGCCAGTAGTGGGACTAGCGGGGGATGGGATGAGCAGTTCTTC
v_call: TRBV4-1; j_call: TRBJ1-3; d_call: -; clone_size: -; cdr3_aa: CASSHDWRYSGNTIYF; cdr3_nt: TGCGCCAGCAGCCATGACTGGAGGTATTCAGGAAACACCATATATTTT
v_call: TRBV9; j_call: TRBJ2-6; d_call: -; clone_size: -; cdr3_aa: CASSSPRTETPGANVLTF; cdr3_nt: TGTGCCAGCAGTTCCCCCCGGACAGAGACCCCCGGGGCCAACGTCCTGACTTTC